The 30 T cell receptor beta chains given below trace back to one sample, sequenced in a study of post-analysis software for immune sequencing data (dated by TCRdb to about 2015). What the authors observed across the whole study: Significantly higher frequencies in patients than in controls were found for five TRBV segments, including TRBV5-6, TRBV5-1 and TRBV20-1.

No antigen has been assigned to these receptors. The receptor library was made with PCR. Sequenced using an Illumina HiSeq 2500. To reduce PCR and sequencing biases, unique molecular identifiers were incorporated into the TCR beta cDNA libraries. The public sequencing data were trimmed at Q25 with fastp and processed into clonotypes with MiXCR by TCRdb, which kept only in-frame beta chains. Identical CDR3 protein sequences are pooled into one entry, listed with their most common genes and DNA. This sample is represented by hundreds of thousands of distinct CDR3 sequences; approximately 30% of them were singletons. Roughly 0.57% of the sample goes to the ten largest clones. The sample taken for sequencing was blood. The receptors come from a girl aged 5-17 years with multiple sclerosis.

This clonotype was counted at least ten times. V and J are TRBV7-9 and TRBJ2-6, with D maybe TRBD1 (6 bases). Germline V gene sequence: CDR1 SEHNR, CDR2 FQNEAQ (reference sequence). The V and J ends lost 6 bases and 4 bases respectively, with 13 bases between them. The CDR3 spans 15 residues. The CDR3 sequence: CASRPNRAGANVLTF. The CDR3 DNA sequence: TGTGCCAGCAGACCAAACAGGGCCGGGGCCAACGTCCTGACTTTC.

This clonotype has a single count. This chain joins TRBV20-1 and TRBJ2-5; 8 nucleotides align to TRBD2. The CDR3 runs 14 residues. Trimming took 7 bases from V and 5 from J; bases not matched to a gene: 12. The germline V gene encodes CDR1 DFQATT and CDR2 SNEGSKA (reference sequence). CDR3 loop: CSDARGAEKETQYF. CDR3 in DNA: TGCAGTGATGCGCGGGGGGCGGAGAAGGAGACCCAGTACTTC.

In its sample, this clonotype was seen once. Likely a read error: the CDR3 ends without its conserved phenylalanine or tryptophan. The chain has TRBV25-1 and TRBJ2-7; D remains unclear. Gene TRBJ2-5 matches the end of the DNA better, so the J call may be wrong. Per germline, CDR1 MGHDK and CDR2 SYGVNS. This CDR3 spans 12 amino acids. CDR3 region: CASSGISETQYC. CDR3 nucleotides: TGTGCCAGCAGTGGGATCTCAGAGACCCAGTACTGC.

This clonotype was counted a few times. This sequence joins TRBV3-1 and TRBJ2-1; TRBD2 agrees at 9 bases. The germline V gene encodes CDR1 LGHDT and CDR2 YNNKEL (reference sequence). J lost 4 bases, V lost 1 base, and 5 bases had no gene match. The length of the CDR3 is 16 residues. CDR3 residues: CASSQGLSGGYNEQFF. CDR3 in DNA: TGTGCCAGCAGCCAAGGTCTAAGCGGGGGGTACAATGAGCAGTTCTTC.

Comments on this clonotype: The junction does not match germline at one end; this may be a read error. V gene TRBV29-1 combines with J gene TRBJ2-1, with TRBD2 as a possible D gene (5 bases). Looked up from germline, CDR1 is SQVTM and CDR2 is ANQGSEA. The CDR3 has 14 residues. CDR3 bases: TGCAACGTTGAGGAAGGGAGCTCCTACAATGAGCAGTTCTTC. Translating gives CNVEEGSSYNEQFF.

Details on this clonotype: It may be a read error: a sequence one base away is much more abundant. The chain links TRBV29-1 to TRBJ2-3; D remains ambiguous. Trimming cost V 2 bases and J 2 bases, with 5 bases left between them. In germline, CDR1 is SQVTM, CDR2 ANQGSEA. This CDR3 comprises 12 residues. The CDR3 region has the DNA TGCAGCGTTGAACACTACACAGATACGCAGTATTTT. Encoded protein: CSVEHYTDTQYF.

CDR3 loop: CASSLVGTGGLANYGYTF. CDR3 DNA: TGTGCCAGCAGCTTAGTAGGGACAGGAGGCCTAGCTAACTATGGCTACACCTTC. The rearrangement joins TRBV7-2 to TRBJ1-2; 8 bases agree with TRBD1. Per germline, CDR1 SGHTA and CDR2 FQGNSA. J lost 0 bases, V lost 1 base, and 10 bases had no gene match. This CDR3 is built from 18 residues.

The V and J genes are TRBV6-2 or TRBV6-3 and TRBJ1-1; 8 bases align to TRBD1. The CDR3 loop spans 14 amino acids. The germline gives CDR1 MNHEY, CDR2 SVGEGT. V lost 4 bases, J lost 4 bases, and 5 bases stayed unmatched. This CDR3 reads CASSFRQGRTEAFF. The CDR3 DNA sequence: TGTGCCAGCAGTTTTCGACAGGGGCGCACTGAAGCTTTCTTT.

The chain joins TRBV28 to TRBJ1-2; 11 nucleotides line up with TRBD1. CDR3 size: 14 residues. V shed 4 bases and J 10 bases; nucleotides not matched to a gene: 8. Looked up from germline, CDR1 is MDHEN and CDR2 is SYDVKM. The CDR3 nucleotides are TGTGCCAGCAGTTCCAACCGGGACAGGGGGTTCTACACCTTC. Translation gives CASSSNRDRGFYTF.

Only a few counts were recorded for this clonotype. The chain uses TRBV12-3 or TRBV12-4 and TRBJ2-1, with a tentative D call TRBD1 (5 bases). V was trimmed by 5 bases and J by 5 bases, leaving 22 bases between them. The CDR3 sequence is 17 residues long. The CDR3 nucleotides are TGTGCCAGCAGTCTAACAGTAGCCGTGAGACAGAACAATGAGCAGTTCTTC. It is translated as CASSLTVAVRQNNEQFF.

The chain recombines TRBV5-1 with TRBJ2-2; D perhaps matches TRBD1 (5 bases). Trimming took off 4 bases at V and 5 bases at J, with 15 bases between the two ends. The V gene's germline CDR1 is SGHRS and CDR2 YFSETQ. CDR3 size: 15 residues. CDR3 in amino acids: CASSTSTVGTGELFF. The CDR3 DNA follows: TGCGCCAGCAGCACATCGACAGTTGGGACCGGGGAGCTGTTTTTT.

The V call is TRBV29-1, the J call TRBJ2-7; TRBD1 matches at 9 bases. V was clipped by 4 bases and J by 2 bases; unmatched bases: 9. CDR3 length equals 15 residues. Germline V lookup: CDR1 SQVTM, CDR2 ANQGSEA. The CDR3 bases are TGCAGCGTTGTTTTCCTTCGGGACAGGGCCTACGAGCAGTACTTC. Residues: CSVVFLRDRAYEQYF.

The rearrangement links TRBV10-3 to TRBJ2-7; possible D gene TRBD1, 6 bases. The CDR3 consists of 13 residues. V was shortened by 8 bases and J by 3 bases, with 14 bases between the two germline ends. The germline CDR1 and CDR2 sequences are ENHRY and SYGVKD. The CDR3: CAIGGQGDYEQYF. CDR3 DNA: TGTGCCATCGGGGGCCAGGGAGACTACGAGCAGTACTTC.

The V and J genes are TRBV4-3 and TRBJ2-6; TRBD1 is a possible D gene (6 bases). CDR1 is LGHNA and CDR2 is YSLEER in the germline V gene. Trimming took off 0 bases at V and 0 bases at J, with 9 bases between the two ends. The CDR3 length is 17 residues. The CDR3 sequence is CASSQEGASSGANVLTF. The DNA of the CDR3 is TGCGCCAGCAGCCAAGAGGGGGCAAGCTCTGGGGCCAACGTCCTGACTTTC.

This clonotype has just a few counts. This chain uses TRBV3-1 with TRBJ2-5, with no clear D. Between the trimmed V and J ends, which lost 1 base and 5 bases, there was a span of 11 bases. Germline V lookup: CDR1 LGHDT, CDR2 YNNKEL (reference sequence). This CDR3 has 14 residues. The CDR3 nucleotides read TGTGCCAGCAGCCAAGTACATCGAAGGGAGACCCAGTACTTC. Translation gives CASSQVHRRETQYF.

This chain links TRBV29-1 with TRBJ2-1; D unresolved. The germline CDR1 and CDR2 sequences are SQVTM and ANQGSEA. V was trimmed by 7 bases and J by 9 bases, leaving 13 bases between them. The CDR3 is 11 amino acids. The CDR3 sequence: CSAYLVSEQFF. For the CDR3, the DNA is TGCAGCGCTTACCTAGTATCTGAGCAGTTCTTC.

On this clonotype: A much larger clone is a single base away; this may be a read error. This chain links TRBV20-1 with TRBJ1-1; D is ambiguous. The germline V gene encodes CDR1 DFQATT and CDR2 SNEGSKA (reference sequence). The CDR3 is 12 residues long. DNA of the CDR3: TGCAGTACTAGAGTTGGGAGTACTGAAGCTTTCTTT. Protein: CSTRVGSTEAFF.

This chain connects TRBV6-6 to TRBJ1-4, with D unresolved. V was trimmed by 2 bases and J by 4 bases, leaving 8 bases between them. CDR1 and CDR2 from the germline V gene are MNHNY and SVGAGI (reference sequence). CDR3 length: 14 residues. CDR3 sequence (DNA): TGTGCCAGCAGTTACCTACAGAATAATGAAAAACTGTTTTTT. This translates into CASSYLQNNEKLFF.

This chain connects TRBV7-8 to TRBJ2-7; 7 nucleotides agree with TRBD2. Germline V gene data show CDR1 as SGHVS and CDR2 as FQNEAQ. The CDR3 totals 13 residues. The CDR3, as DNA: TGTGGTAGCCGGCGCGGGAGTTCCTACGAGCAGTACTTC. As protein: CGSRRGSSYEQYF.

The chain uses TRBV4-3 and TRBJ1-1, with D maybe TRBD1 (5 bases). The V and J ends lost 4 bases and 8 bases respectively, with 20 bases between them. The CDR3 spans 15 residues. CDR1 LGHNA and CDR2 YSLEER come from the germline V gene. The CDR3 coding sequence is TGCGCCAGCAGCCGCGGACAAAACCAAGAGAGAGAAGCTTTCTTT. Translation: CASSRGQNQEREAFF.

In this sample, this clonotype turned up a few times. The chain is built from TRBV5-1 and TRBJ2-1; 11 bases line up with TRBD2. The ends lost 2 bases at V and 0 bases at J; junction bases unmatched: 7. CDR1 and CDR2 (germline): SGHRS, YFSETQ. The CDR3 runs to 18 residues. The CDR3 DNA follows: TGCGCCAGCAGCTTTCGACTAGCGGGACGGAGCTCCTACAATGAGCAGTTCTTC. This codes for CASSFRLAGRSSYNEQFF.

This chain connects TRBV7-8 to TRBJ2-1; D might be TRBD1 or TRBD2, each matching 6 bases. Germline assignment: CDR1 SGHVS and CDR2 FQNEAQ. The CDR3 is 14 amino acids. V gave up 0 bases and J gave up 13 bases, with 16 bases separating them. CDR3 sequence: CASSLAGGQETQFF. CDR3 DNA sequence: TGTGCCAGCAGCTTAGCGGGGGGCCAAGAGACCCAGTTCTTC.

Concerning this clonotype itself: Possible read error: a much larger clone is one base away. V is TRBV29-1 and J is TRBJ1-1, with 12 bases lining up with TRBD1. The CDR3 sequence is 14 residues long. Losses at the gene ends were 7 bases for V and 0 bases for J; bases not matched to a gene: 3. CDR1 is SQVTM and CDR2 is ANQGSEA in the germline V gene. The chain's CDR3 is CSGGQGAMNTEAFF. CDR3 in DNA: TGCAGCGGGGGACAGGGGGCGATGAACACTGAAGCTTTCTTT.

A remark on this clonotype: A much bigger clone sits one base away, suggesting this may be a read error. V usage is TRBV10-3 and J usage is TRBJ2-3; D could derive from TRBD1 or TRBD2 (6 bases each). The V gene's germline CDR1 is ENHRY and CDR2 SYGVKD. This CDR3 has 16 residues. The CDR3 sequence: CAVSEGRGRGTDTQYF. CDR3 nucleotides: TGTGCCGTCAGTGAAGGTCGGGGGCGTGGAACAGATACGCAGTATTTT.

The chain employs TRBV6-6 and TRBJ1-4, with a weak D call TRBD1 (5 bases). CDR1 is MNHNY, CDR2 SVGAGI, per germline (reference sequence). CDR3 length: 11 residues. V was cut by 5 bases and J by 15 bases, with 13 bases left in between. The CDR3 here is CASSRGAGLFF. The CDR3, as DNA: TGTGCCAGCAGTCGTGGGGCAGGTTTGTTTTTT.

This clonotype was observed a handful of times. V is TRBV3-1 and J is TRBJ2-5, with 7 bases lining up with TRBD2. Germline loops: CDR1 LGHDT, CDR2 YNNKEL (reference sequence). V was pared by 9 bases and J by 5 bases, with 12 bases of the junction left unmatched. The CDR3 consists of 14 residues. CDR3 coding DNA: TGTGCCAGTGCCCGGGACTACCAAGTGGAGACCCAGTACTTC. It codes for CASARDYQVETQYF.

The chain is built from TRBV6-5 and TRBJ2-3; possibly TRBD2 for D (5 bases). The CDR3 covers 16 residues. Germline values: CDR1 MNHEY, CDR2 SVGAGI. V gave up 0 bases and J gave up 1 base, with 11 bases separating them. CDR3 residues: CASSYSAPGGTDTQYF. CDR3 in DNA: TGTGCCAGCAGTTACTCTGCGCCCGGGGGCACAGATACGCAGTATTTT.

This clonotype has more than one count but fewer than ten. The chain combines TRBV5-5 with TRBJ2-1, with 14 bases matching TRBD2. Germline CDR1 reads SGHKS; CDR2 reads YYEKEE (reference sequence). Germline trimming cut 0 bases from V and 7 bases from J; bases unmatched to any gene: 12. There are 19 residues in the CDR3. The chain's CDR3 is CASSLVSGTSGRRGNEQFF. The CDR3 DNA is TGTGCCAGCAGCTTGGTTTCCGGGACTAGCGGGAGAAGGGGGAATGAGCAGTTCTTC. The full variable domain, rest sourced from reference TRBV5-5 and TRBJ2-1, is DAGVTQSPTHLIKTRGQQVTLRCSPISGHKSVSWYQQVLGQGPQFIFQYYEKEERGRGNFPDRFSARQFPNYSSELNVNALLLGDSALYLCASSLVSGTSGRRGNEQFFGPGTRLTVL.

The chain recombines TRBV7-9 with TRBJ2-3; 9 nucleotides agree with TRBD2. V shed 5 bases and J 0 bases; nucleotides not matched to a gene: 9. From germline, CDR1 is SEHNR and CDR2 FQNEAQ (reference sequence). There are 17 residues in the CDR3. This CDR3 reads CASSGIGTSWSTDTQYF. CDR3 in DNA: TGTGCCAGCAGCGGAATTGGGACTAGCTGGAGCACAGATACGCAGTATTTT. Looking up the rest from reference TRBV7-9 and TRBJ2-3 gives the full variable domain: DTGVSQNPRHKITKRGQNVTFRCDPISEHNRLYWYRQTLGQGPEFLTYFQNEAQLEKSRLLSDRFSAERPKGSFSTLEIQRTEQGDSAMYLCASSGIGTSWSTDTQYFGPGTRLTVL.

This clonotype was detected a few times. V usage is TRBV7-2 and J usage is TRBJ2-5; TRBD1 matches at 7 bases. Germline V lookup: CDR1 SGHTA, CDR2 FQGNSA. V shed 3 bases, J shed 11 bases, and the junction held 12 bases outside the gene matches. This CDR3 has 14 amino acids. DNA for the CDR3: TGTGCCAGCAGCTTGGGAGTAATCATACAGGGGCAGTACTTC. The encoded protein is CASSLGVIIQGQYF.